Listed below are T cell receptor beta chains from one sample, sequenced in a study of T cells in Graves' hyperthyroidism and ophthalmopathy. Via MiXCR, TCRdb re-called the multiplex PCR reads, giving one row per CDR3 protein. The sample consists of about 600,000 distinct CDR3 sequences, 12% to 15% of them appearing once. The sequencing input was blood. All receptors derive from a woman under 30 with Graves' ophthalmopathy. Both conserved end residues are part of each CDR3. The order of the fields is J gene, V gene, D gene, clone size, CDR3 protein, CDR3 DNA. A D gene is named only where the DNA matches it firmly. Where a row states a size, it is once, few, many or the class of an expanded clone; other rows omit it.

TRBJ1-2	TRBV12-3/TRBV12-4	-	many	CASSLGTTGYTF	TGTGCCAGCAGTTTAGGGACCACGGGCTACACCTTC
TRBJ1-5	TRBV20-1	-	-	CSARTVYNQPQHF	TGCAGTGCTAGGACAGTCTACAATCAGCCCCAGCATTTT
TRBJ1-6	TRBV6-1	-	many	CASSLRDFTDSPLHF	TGTGCCAGCAGTCTCCGGGACTTTACGGATTCACCCCTCCACTTT
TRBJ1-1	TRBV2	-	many	CASNQGFWDTEAFF	TGTGCCAGCAACCAGGGTTTCTGGGACACTGAAGCTTTCTTT
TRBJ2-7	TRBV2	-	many	CASRDRQAYEQYF	TGTGCCAGCAGAGATCGACAGGCCTACGAGCAGTACTTC
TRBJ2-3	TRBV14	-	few	CASWSGGTQYF	TGTGCCAGCTGGAGTGGGGGGACGCAGTATTTT
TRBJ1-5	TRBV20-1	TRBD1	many	CSATGGQGYSNQPQHF	TGCAGTGCTACCGGGGGACAGGGCTATAGCAATCAGCCCCAGCATTTT
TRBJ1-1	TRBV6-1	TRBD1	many	CASSYLSTGWGTEAFF	TGTGCCAGCAGTTACCTATCGACAGGGTGGGGCACTGAAGCTTTCTTT
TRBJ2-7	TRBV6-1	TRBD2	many	CASRWTSGRPGSYEQYF	TGTGCCAGCAGGTGGACTAGCGGGAGACCCGGCTCCTACGAGCAGTACTTC
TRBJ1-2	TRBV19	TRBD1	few	CASSPGTEGDYGYTF	TGTGCCAGTAGTCCCGGGACAGAGGGGGATTATGGCTACACCTTC
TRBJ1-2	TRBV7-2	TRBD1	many	CASSLGGGQHYGYTF	TGTGCCAGCAGCTTAGGGGGGGGACAGCACTATGGCTACACCTTC
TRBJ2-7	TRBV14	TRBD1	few	CASSHPRDSPYEQYF	TGTGCCAGCAGCCACCCCCGGGACAGTCCCTACGAGCAGTACTTC
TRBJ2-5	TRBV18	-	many	CASSPPDKETQYF	TGTGCCAGCTCACCGCCAGACAAAGAGACCCAGTACTTC
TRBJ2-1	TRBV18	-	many	CASGGGPYNEQFF	TGTGCCAGTGGAGGAGGGCCCTACAATGAGCAGTTCTTC
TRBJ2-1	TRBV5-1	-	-	CASSLMEFVLNEQFF	TGCGCCAGCAGCCTCATGGAGTTCGTCCTTAATGAGCAGTTCTTC
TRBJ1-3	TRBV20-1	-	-	CSARTLFDSLSGNTIYF	TGCAGTGCTAGGACTCTTTTTGACAGCCTCTCTGGAAACACCATATATTTT
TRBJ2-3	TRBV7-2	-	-	CVSSPRGAGTDTQYF	TGTGTCAGCAGCCCCCGGGGGGCTGGCACAGATACGCAGTATTTT
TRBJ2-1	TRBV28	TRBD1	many	CASSKDRGGYNEQFF	TGTGCCAGCAGCAAAGACAGGGGGGGTTACAATGAGCAGTTCTTC
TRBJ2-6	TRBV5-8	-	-	CASSLAPGYRYSGANVLTF	TGTGCCAGCAGCTTGGCCCCGGGATACCGATACTCTGGGGCCAACGTCCTGACTTTC
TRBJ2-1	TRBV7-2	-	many	CASSLGMASEQFF	TGTGCCAGCAGCCTCGGGATGGCGAGTGAGCAGTTCTTC
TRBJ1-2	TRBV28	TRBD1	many	CASRKTGSPYGYTF	TGTGCCAGCAGAAAGACAGGGTCTCCCTATGGCTACACCTTC
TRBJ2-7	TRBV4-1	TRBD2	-	CASSRTSGHTYEQYF	TGCGCCAGCAGCCGGACTAGCGGACACACCTACGAGCAGTACTTC
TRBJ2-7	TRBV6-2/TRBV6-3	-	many	CASSRGWDRRLYEQYF	TGTGCCAGCAGCCGAGGGTGGGACCGACGCCTATACGAGCAGTACTTC
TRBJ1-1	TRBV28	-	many	CASSFWAPQYGAFF	TGTGCCAGCAGTTTTTGGGCGCCGCAATATGGGGCTTTCTTT
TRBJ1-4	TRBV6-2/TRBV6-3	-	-	CATPGRDREKLFF	TGTGCCACCCCGGGGAGGGATCGAGAAAAACTGTTTTTT
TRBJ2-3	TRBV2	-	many	CASTPGRTDTQYF	TGTGCCAGCACCCCAGGGCGCACAGATACGCAGTATTTT
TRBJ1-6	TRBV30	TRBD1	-	CAWSSTGADNSPLHF	TGTGCCTGGAGTTCGACAGGGGCGGATAATTCACCCCTCCACTTT
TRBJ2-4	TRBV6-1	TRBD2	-	CASWVHWTSATKNIQYF	TGTGCCAGCTGGGTTCATTGGACTAGCGCTACCAAAAACATTCAGTACTTC
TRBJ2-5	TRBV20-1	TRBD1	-	CSASGTGDQETQYF	TGCAGTGCTTCCGGGACAGGGGATCAAGAGACCCAGTACTTC
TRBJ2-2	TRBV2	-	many	CASKGSRGAGELFF	TGTGCCAGCAAGGGGAGCAGAGGGGCCGGGGAGCTGTTTTTT
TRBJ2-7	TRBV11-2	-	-	CASSPSRDSFPRYEQYF	TGTGCCAGCAGCCCCTCTAGGGACTCTTTCCCAAGGTACGAGCAGTACTTC
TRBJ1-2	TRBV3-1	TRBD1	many	CASSQDDRVYGYTF	TGTGCCAGCAGCCAAGATGACAGGGTATACGGCTACACCTTC